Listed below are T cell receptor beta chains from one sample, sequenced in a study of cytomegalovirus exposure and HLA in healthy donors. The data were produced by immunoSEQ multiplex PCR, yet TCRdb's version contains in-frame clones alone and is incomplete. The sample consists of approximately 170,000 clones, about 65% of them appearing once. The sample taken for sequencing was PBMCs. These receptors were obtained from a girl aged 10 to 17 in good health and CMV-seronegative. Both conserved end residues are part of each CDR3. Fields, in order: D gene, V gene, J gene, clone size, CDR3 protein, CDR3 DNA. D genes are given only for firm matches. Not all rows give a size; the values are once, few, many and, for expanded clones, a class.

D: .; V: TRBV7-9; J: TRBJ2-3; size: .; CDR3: CASSLRVPVDTQYF; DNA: TGTGCCAGCAGCTTGCGGGTGCCAGTAGATACGCAGTATTTT
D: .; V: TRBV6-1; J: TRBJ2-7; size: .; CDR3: CASSESGSGYEQYF; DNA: TGTGCCAGCAGTGAATCGGGATCTGGCTACGAGCAGTACTTC
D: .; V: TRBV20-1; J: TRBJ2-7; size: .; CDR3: CSARGEYEQYF; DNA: TGCAGTGCTAGAGGAGAGTACGAGCAGTACTTC
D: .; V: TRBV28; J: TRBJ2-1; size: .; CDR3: CASSDSLDEQFF; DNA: TGTGCCAGCTCGGACAGTCTTGATGAGCAGTTCTTC
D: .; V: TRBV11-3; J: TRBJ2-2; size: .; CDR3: CASSPRANTGELFF; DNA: TGTGCCAGCAGCCCCCGAGCGAACACCGGGGAGCTGTTTTTT
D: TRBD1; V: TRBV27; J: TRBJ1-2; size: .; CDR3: CASTSGAGTGRSYTF; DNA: TGTGCCAGCACTTCGGGAGCAGGGACAGGTCGAAGCTACACCTTC
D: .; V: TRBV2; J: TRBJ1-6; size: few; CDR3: CASSERQGLDSPLHF; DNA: TGTGCCAGCAGTGAAAGGCAGGGGCTGGATTCACCCCTCCACTTT
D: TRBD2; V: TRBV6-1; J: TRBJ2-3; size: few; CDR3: CASATSGGARDTQYF; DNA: TGTGCCAGCGCCACTAGCGGGGGGGCCAGGGATACGCAGTATTTT
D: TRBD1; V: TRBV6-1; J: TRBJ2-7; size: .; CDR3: CASSLTGQGRAEQYF; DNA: TGTGCCAGCAGCTTAACCGGACAGGGTCGCGCCGAGCAGTACTTC
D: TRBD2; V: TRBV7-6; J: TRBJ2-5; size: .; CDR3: CASSGGGETQYF; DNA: TGTGCCAGCAGCGGCGGGGGAGAGACCCAGTACTTC
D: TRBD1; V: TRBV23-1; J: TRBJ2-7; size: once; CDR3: CASSQTLTGTGQHEQYF; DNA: TGCGCCAGCAGTCAAACCTTAACCGGGACAGGGCAACACGAGCAGTACTTC
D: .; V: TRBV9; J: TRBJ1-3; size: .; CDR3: CASSARGNTIYF; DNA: TGTGCCAGCAGCGCTAGAGGAAACACCATATATTTT
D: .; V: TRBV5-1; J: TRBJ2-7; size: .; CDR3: CASSLGGEGYEQYF; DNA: TGCGCCAGCAGCTTAGGAGGAGAGGGCTACGAGCAGTACTTC
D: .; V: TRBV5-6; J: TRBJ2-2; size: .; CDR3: CASSPPGINTGELFF; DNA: TGTGCCAGCAGCCCACCGGGAATAAACACCGGGGAGCTGTTTTTT
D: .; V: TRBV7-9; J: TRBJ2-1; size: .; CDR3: CASSPNMENEQFF; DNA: TGTGCCAGCAGCCCCAATATGGAGAATGAGCAGTTCTTC
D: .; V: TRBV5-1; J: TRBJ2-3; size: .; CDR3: CASSSGGPDTQYF; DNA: TGCGCCAGCAGCTCAGGAGGCCCAGATACGCAGTATTTT
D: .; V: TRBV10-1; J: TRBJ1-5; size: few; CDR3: CASSDSGNQPQHF; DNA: TGCGCCAGCAGCGACTCGGGCAATCAGCCCCAGCATTTT